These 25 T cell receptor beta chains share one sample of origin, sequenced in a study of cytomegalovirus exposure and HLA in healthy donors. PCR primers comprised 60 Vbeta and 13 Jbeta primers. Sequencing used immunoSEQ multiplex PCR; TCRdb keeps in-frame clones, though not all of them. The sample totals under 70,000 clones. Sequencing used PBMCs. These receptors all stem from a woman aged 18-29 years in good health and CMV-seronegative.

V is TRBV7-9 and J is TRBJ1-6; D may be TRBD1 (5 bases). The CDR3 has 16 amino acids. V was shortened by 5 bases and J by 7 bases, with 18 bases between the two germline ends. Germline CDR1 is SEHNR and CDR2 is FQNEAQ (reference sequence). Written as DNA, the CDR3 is TGTGCCAGCAGCCATTCACTCTCTGGGGGGAATTCACCCCTCCACTTT. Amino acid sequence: CASSHSLSGGNSPLHF.

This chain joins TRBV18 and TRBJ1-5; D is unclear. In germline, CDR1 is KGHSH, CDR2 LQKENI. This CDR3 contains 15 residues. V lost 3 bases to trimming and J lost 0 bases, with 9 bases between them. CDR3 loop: CASSPIPYSNQPQHF. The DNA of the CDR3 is TGTGCCAGCTCACCGATTCCCTATAGCAATCAGCCCCAGCATTTT.

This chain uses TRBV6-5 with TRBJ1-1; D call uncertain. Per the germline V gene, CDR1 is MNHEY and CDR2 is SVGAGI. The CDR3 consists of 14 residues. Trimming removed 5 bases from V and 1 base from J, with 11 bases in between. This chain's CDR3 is CASSTRVRNTEAFF. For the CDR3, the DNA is TGTGCCAGCAGTACCCGGGTCCGGAACACTGAAGCTTTCTTT.

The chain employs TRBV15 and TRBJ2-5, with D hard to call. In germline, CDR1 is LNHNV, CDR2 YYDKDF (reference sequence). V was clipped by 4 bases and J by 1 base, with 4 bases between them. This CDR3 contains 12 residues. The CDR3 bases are TGTGCCACCAGCATATCCCAAGAGACCCAGTACTTC. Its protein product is CATSISQETQYF.

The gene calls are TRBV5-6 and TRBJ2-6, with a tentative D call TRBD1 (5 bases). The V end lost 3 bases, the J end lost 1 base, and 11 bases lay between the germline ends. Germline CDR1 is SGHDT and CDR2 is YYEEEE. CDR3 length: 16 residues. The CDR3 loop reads CASSWVYRSGANVLTF. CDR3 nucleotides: TGTGCCAGCAGCTGGGTTTACAGGTCTGGGGCCAACGTCCTGACTTTC.

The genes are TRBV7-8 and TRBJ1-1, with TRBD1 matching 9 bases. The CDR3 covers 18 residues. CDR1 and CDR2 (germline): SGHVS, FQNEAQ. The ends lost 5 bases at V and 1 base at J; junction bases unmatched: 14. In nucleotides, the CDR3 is TGTGCCAGCAGCCCATTGGCCGGACAGGGGCCTTGGAACACTGAAGCTTTCTTT. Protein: CASSPLAGQGPWNTEAFF.

The CDR3 region is CASSDTGGSNQPQHF. The CDR3 nucleotides are TGTGCCAGCAGTGACACAGGGGGATCCAATCAGCCCCAGCATTTT. The chain joins TRBV6-4 to TRBJ1-5, with 8 bases matching TRBD1. This CDR3 spans 15 amino acids. The V and J ends lost 2 bases and 3 bases, in that order; junction bases with no gene match: 3. The germline gives CDR1 MRHNA, CDR2 SNTAGT.

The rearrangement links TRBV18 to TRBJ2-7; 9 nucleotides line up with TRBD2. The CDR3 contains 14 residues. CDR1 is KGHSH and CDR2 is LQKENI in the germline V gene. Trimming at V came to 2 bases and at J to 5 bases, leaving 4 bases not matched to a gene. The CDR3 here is CASSPGTSLHEQYF. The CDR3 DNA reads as TGTGCCAGCTCACCAGGGACTAGCCTGCACGAGCAGTACTTC.

CDR3 sequence: CASSYSGPVLNTEAFF. The CDR3 DNA sequence: TGTGCCAGCAGTTACTCGGGGCCAGTACTGAACACTGAAGCTTTCTTT. The V gene is TRBV6-5, the J gene TRBJ1-1; possible D gene TRBD1, 5 bases. This CDR3 comprises 16 residues. V was cut by 0 bases and J by 0 bases, with 11 bases left in between. Per germline, CDR1 MNHEY and CDR2 SVGAGI.

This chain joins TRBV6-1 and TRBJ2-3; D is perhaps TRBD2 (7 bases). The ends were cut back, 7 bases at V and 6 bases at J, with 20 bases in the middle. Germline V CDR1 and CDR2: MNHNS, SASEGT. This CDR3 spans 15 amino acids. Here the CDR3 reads CASTQRGGAEDTQYF. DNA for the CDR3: TGTGCCAGCACCCAAAGGGGGGGGGCTGAGGATACGCAGTATTTT.

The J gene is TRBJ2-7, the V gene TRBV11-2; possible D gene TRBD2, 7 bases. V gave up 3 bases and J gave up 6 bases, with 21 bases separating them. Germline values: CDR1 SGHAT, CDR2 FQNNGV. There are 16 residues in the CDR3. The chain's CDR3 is CASSFRAEGGAREQYF. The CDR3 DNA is TGTGCCAGCAGCTTCCGTGCGGAGGGGGGGGCCCGCGAGCAGTACTTC.

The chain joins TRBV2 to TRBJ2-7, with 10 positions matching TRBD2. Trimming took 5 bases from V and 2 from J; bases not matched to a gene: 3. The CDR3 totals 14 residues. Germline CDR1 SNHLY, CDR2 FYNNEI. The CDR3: CASSRLAGAYEQYF. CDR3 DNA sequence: TGTGCCAGCAGTCGTCTAGCGGGGGCCTACGAGCAGTACTTC.

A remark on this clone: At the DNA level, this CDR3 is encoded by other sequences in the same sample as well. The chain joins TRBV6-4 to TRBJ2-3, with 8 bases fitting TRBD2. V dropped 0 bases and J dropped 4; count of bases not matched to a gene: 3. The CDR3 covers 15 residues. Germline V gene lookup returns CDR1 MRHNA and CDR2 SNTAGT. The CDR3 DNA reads TGTGCCAGCAGTGACTCGGCGGGAGGCCCAGATACGCAGTATTTT. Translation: CASSDSAGGPDTQYF.

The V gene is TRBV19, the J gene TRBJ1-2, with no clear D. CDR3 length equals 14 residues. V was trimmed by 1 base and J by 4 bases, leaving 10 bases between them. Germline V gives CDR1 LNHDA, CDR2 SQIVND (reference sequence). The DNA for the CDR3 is TGTGCCAGTAGTATAGCAGAGGGCGCCTATGGCTACACCTTC. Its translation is CASSIAEGAYGYTF.

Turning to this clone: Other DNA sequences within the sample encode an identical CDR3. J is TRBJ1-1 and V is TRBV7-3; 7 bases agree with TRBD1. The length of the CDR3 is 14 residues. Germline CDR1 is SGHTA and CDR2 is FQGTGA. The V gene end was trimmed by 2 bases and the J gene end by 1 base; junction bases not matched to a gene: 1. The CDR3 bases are TGTGCCAGCAGCTTAGACAGGGAGAACACTGAAGCTTTCTTT. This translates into CASSLDRENTEAFF. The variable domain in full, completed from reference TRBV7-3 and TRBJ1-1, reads GAGVSQTPSNKVTEKGKYVELRCDPISGHTALYWYRQSLGQGPEFLIYFQGTGAADDSGLPNDRFFAVRPEGSVSTLKIQRTERGDSAVYLCASSLDRENTEAFFGQGTRLTVV.

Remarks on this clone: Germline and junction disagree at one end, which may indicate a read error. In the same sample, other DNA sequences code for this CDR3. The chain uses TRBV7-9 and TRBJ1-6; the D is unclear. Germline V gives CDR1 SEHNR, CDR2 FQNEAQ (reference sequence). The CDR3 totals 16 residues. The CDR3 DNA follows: TGTGCCAGCAGCTTACGTGGGAGGGCAAGTAATTCACCCCTACACTTT. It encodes CASSLRGRASNSPLHF.

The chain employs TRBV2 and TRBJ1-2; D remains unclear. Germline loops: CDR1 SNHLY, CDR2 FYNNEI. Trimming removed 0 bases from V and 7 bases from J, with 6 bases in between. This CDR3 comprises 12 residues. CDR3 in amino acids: CASSEALSGYTF. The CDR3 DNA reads TGTGCCAGCAGTGAAGCGCTGAGTGGCTACACCTTC.

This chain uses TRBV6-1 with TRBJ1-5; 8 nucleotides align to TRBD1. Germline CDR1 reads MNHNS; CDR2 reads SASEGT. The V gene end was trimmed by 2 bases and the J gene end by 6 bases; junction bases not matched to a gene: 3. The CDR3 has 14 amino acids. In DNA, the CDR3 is TGTGCCAGCAGTGAACAGGGGGCCGGTCAGCCCCAGCATTTT. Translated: CASSEQGAGQPQHF.

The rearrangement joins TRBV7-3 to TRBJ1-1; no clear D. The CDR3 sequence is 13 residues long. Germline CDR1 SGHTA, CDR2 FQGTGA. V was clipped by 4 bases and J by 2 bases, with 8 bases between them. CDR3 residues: CASSSQVNTEAFF. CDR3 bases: TGTGCCAGCAGCTCCCAGGTTAACACTGAAGCTTTCTTT.

The CDR3 sequence is CASSPWTSSTNEKLFF. DNA for the CDR3: TGCGCCAGCAGCCCATGGACATCCTCAACTAATGAAAAACTGTTTTTT. V and J are TRBV5-1 and TRBJ1-4; tentative D call: TRBD1 (5 bases). Germline values: CDR1 SGHRS, CDR2 YFSETQ. There are 16 residues in the CDR3. V shed 4 bases and J shed 0 bases, with 13 bases lying between them.

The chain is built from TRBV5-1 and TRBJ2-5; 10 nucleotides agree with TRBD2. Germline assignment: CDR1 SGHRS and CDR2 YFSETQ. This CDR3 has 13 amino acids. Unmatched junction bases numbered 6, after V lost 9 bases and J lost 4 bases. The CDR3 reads CATSSGSGETQYF. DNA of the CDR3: TGCGCCACCTCTAGCGGGAGTGGAGAGACCCAGTACTTC.

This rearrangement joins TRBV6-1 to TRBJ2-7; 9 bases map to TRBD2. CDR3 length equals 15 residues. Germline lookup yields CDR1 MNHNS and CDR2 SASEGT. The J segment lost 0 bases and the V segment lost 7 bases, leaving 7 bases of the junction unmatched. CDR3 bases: TGTGCCAGCAACGGACTAGCGTTCTTCTCCTACGAGCAGTACTTC. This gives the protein CASNGLAFFSYEQYF.

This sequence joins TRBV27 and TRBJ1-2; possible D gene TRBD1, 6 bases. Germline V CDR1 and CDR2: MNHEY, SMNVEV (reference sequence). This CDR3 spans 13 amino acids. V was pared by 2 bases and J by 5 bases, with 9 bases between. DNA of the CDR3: TGTGCCAGCAGTTTAAGGCAGGGGTATGGCTACACCTTC. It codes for CASSLRQGYGYTF.

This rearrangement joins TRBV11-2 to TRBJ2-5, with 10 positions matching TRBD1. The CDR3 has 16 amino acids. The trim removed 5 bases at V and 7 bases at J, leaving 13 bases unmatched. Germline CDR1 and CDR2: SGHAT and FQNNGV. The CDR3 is CASSPAWTGGRGTQYF. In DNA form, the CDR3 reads TGTGCCAGCAGCCCCGCTTGGACAGGGGGTCGGGGGACCCAGTACTTC.

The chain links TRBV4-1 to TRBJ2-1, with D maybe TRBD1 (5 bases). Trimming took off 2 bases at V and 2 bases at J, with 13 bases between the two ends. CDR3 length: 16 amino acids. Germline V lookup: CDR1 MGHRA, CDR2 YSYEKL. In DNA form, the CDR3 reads TGCGCCAGCAGCCAATTAGGTACAGGAACCTACAATGAGCAGTTCTTC. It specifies CASSQLGTGTYNEQFF.